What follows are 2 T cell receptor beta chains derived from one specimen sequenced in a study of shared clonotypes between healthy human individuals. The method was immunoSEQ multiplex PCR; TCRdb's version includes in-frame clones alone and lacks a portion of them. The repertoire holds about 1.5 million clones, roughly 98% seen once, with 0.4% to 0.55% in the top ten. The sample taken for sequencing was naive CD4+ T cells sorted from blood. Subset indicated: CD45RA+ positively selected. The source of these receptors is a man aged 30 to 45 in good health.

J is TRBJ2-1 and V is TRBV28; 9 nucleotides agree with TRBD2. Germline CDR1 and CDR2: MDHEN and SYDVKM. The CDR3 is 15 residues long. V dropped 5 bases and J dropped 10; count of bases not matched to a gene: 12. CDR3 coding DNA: TGTGCCAGCAGTCTCCTGACTAGCGGTCTCAGGGAGCAGTTCTTC. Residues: CASSLLTSGLREQFF.

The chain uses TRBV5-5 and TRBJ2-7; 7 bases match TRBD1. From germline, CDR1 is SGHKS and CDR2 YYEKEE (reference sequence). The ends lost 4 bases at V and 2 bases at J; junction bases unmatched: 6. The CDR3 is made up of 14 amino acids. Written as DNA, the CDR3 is TGTGCCAGCAGCGACCGACAGGGTCCCTACGAGCAGTACTTC. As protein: CASSDRQGPYEQYF.